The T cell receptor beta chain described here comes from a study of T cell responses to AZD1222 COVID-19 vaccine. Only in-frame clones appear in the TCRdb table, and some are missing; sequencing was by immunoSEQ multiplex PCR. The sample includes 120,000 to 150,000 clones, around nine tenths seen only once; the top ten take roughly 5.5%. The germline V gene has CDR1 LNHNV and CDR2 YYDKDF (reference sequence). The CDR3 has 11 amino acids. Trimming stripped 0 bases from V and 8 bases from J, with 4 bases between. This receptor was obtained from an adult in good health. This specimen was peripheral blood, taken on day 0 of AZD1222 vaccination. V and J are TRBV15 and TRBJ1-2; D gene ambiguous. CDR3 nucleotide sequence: TGTGCCACCAGCAGAGATGGCGGCTACACCTTC. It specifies CATSRDGGYTF.